Shown below are 2 T cell receptor beta chains from a single sample sequenced in a study of blood T cell repertoires in COVID-19. Measured with immunoSEQ multiplex PCR; TCRdb has only the in-frame clones, and not every one. The repertoire holds fewer than 85,000 clones, approximately 89% seen once, with 5.8% in the top ten. Sequencing used peripheral blood. Receptors originate from a man aged 45-65 years with active COVID-19.

This chain links TRBV5-4 with TRBJ2-5; the match to TRBD1 covers 7 bases. CDR1 is SGHNT and CDR2 is YYREEE in the germline V gene (reference sequence). CDR3 length: 18 residues. The ends lost 0 bases at V and 3 bases at J; junction bases unmatched: 14. CDR3 sequence (DNA): TGTGCCAGCAGCTTGGCACGTTGGTCCTCGACAGGGAAAGAGACCCAGTACTTC. Translated: CASSLARWSSTGKETQYF.

The chain is built from TRBV28 and TRBJ2-2; 7 positions match TRBD2. J was trimmed by 6 bases and V by 6 bases; bases with no gene match: 7. The length of the CDR3 is 14 residues. CDR1 and CDR2 (germline): MDHEN, SYDVKM. In DNA form, the CDR3 reads TGTGCCAGCAGGAGGACTAGGAGCGCCGGGGAGCTGTTTTTT. Translating gives CASRRTRSAGELFF.